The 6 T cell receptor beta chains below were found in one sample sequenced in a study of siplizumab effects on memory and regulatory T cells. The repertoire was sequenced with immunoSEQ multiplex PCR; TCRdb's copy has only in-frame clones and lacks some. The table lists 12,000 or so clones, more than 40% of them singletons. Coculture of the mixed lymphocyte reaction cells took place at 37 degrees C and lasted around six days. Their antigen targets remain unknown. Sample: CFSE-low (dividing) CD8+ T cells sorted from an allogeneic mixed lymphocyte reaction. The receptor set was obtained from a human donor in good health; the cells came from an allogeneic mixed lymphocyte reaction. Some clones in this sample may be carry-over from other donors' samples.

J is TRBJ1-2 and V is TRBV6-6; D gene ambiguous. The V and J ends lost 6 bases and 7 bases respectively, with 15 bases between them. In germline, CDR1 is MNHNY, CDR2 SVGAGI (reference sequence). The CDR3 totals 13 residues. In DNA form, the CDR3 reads TGTGCCAGCAGCCTATTTCGATTTGTTGGCTACACCTTC. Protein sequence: CASSLFRFVGYTF.

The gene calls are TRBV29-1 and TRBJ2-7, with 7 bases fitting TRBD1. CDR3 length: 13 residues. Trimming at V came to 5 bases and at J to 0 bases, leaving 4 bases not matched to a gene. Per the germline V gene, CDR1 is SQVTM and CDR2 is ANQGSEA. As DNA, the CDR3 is TGCAGCGTTTTAGGGACAGACTCCTACGAGCAGTACTTC. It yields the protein CSVLGTDSYEQYF.

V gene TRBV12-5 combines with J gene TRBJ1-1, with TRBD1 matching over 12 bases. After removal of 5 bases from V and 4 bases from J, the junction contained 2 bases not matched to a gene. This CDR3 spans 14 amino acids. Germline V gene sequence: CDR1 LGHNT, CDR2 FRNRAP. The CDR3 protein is CASGLGQGATEAFF. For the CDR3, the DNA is TGTGCTAGTGGTCTGGGACAGGGGGCCACTGAAGCTTTCTTT.

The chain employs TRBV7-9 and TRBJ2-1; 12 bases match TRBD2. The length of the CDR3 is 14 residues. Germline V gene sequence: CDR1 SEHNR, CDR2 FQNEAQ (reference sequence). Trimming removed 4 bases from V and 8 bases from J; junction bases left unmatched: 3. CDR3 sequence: CASSSTSGGDEQFF. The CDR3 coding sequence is TGTGCCAGCAGCTCGACTAGCGGGGGCGATGAGCAGTTCTTC.

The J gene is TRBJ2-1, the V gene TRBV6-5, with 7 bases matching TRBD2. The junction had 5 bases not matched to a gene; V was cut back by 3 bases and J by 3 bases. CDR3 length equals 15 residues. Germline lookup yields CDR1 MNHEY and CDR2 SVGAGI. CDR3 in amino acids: CASSYGGGDYNEQFF. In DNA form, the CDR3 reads TGTGCCAGCAGTTATGGGGGAGGGGACTACAATGAGCAGTTCTTC.

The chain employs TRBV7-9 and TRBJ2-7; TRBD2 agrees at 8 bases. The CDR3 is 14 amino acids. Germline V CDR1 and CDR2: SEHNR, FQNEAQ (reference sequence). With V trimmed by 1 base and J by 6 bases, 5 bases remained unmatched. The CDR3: CASSLEASGREQYF. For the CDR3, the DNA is TGTGCCAGCAGCTTAGAGGCTAGCGGGCGCGAGCAGTACTTC.